This TCR beta chain was obtained from a study of cytomegalovirus exposure and HLA in healthy donors (TCRdb year 2017). Some background on the complete study: In an earlier analysis of around 540 of the donors, approximately 300 Gb of sequence data and 120 million or so unique TCR beta sequences from roughly 180 million T cells were reported. Roughly 300 gigabases of sequencing data and some 85 million unique TCR sequences were included in an early release covering about 600 HLA-typed donors. Among the roughly 410 genotyped donors, more than 70% belonged to the genetic ancestry cluster associated with self-reported Caucasian donors. The aim of the study was to test whether cataloging public T cell receptors could identify signatures of past pathogen exposure. The T cell repertoires of 666 subjects were profiled by immunosequencing and related to cytomegalovirus serostatus. Besides the first cohort of 500 to 700 subjects, a separate validation cohort made up of roughly 130 different subjects was used. To predict cytomegalovirus infection status, the study brought together high-throughput TCR immunosequencing, statistical association of individual TCRs with disease status, and machine learning. To study patterns of TCR occurrence, a later analysis re-analyzed previously published TCR beta repertoires from several hundred donors and added high-resolution HLA genotyping. Rather than drawing on any new phenotypic data, the later analysis identified candidate immune exposures from TCR beta sequences and the way those sequences occurred across donors. In an earlier analysis of several hundred of the donors, high-throughput TCR beta sequencing was used to judge whether each TCR beta V gene segment behaved as functional or pseudogenic. Donor age, sex, ethnicity and CMV serostatus were collected together with the repertoire data. In a later genetic analysis, genome-wide SNP genotypes for about 55% of the roughly 700 donors were used, and that subset was treated as a discovery cohort. Every discovery cohort repertoire had been produced on one sequencing platform. Both class I and class II loci were covered by HLA typing, at four-digit resolution. The number of donors typed differed by locus, with about 629-630 for A, B, C, DRB1 and DQB1, over 500 for DQA1, 600 to 610 for DPA1, and 400 to 490 for DPB1. Because of strong linkage in the cohort, roughly 5 DR-DQ haplotypes were treated as single units for association and clustering. Among around 400 genotyped donors of the cohort, an average of around 240,000 unique TCR beta nucleotide sequences were sequenced per donor, about a sixth of them non-productive. Results the study describes overall, beyond this receptor: In this cohort, only TCR beta chains were sequenced, and detectable features were limited by the absence of alpha or paired-chain data. A group of highly shared sequence variants was considered likely to be a technical artifact of the sequencing pipeline. The classifier was reported to diagnose cytomegalovirus status with high specificity and sensitivity in both the original cohort and the validation cohort. According to the authors, the approach could potentially be generalized to other disease states and immunological phenotypes. Linkage disequilibrium might explain the correlated functional status among segregating V segments, but an unknown experimental factor could not be ruled out. Because counts were too low, about 18 rarely observed V segments, including chromosome 9 orphons, were left out of the earlier analysis of a few hundred of the donors. In a later analysis, HLA-associated TCR beta chains were found to be more clonally expanded and to have lower generation probabilities than equally common non-associated chains. Most TCR sequences were seen in very few donors, while some public TCRs were found in many individuals. A later analysis reported that several top co-occurrence clusters appeared linked to parvovirus B19, influenza, CMV and Epstein-Barr virus. Roughly uniform sequencing depth across donors was assumed in presence/absence analyses, although this assumption may not hold. In a later analysis, TCR association rates were found to vary across HLA loci, with the most associated TCRs seen for DRB1 alleles and the fewest for HLA-C alleles. When HLA alleles, especially DR and DQ, strongly co-occurred, TCR associations were difficult to assign to individual alleles. In a later genetic analysis, a missense DCLRE1C variant was associated with V-gene and J-gene trimming of TCR beta chains, and the association was replicated in an independent cohort. A few of the identified cytomegalovirus-associated TCR beta chains were confirmed in vitro to be specific for cytomegalovirus antigens. HLA typing was unavailable for some donors at each locus, so association tests used only the typed subset. A total of fewer than 200 TCR beta chains were listed by the study as associated with cytomegalovirus. A further reported finding was that TCR beta sequences accurately predicted the HLA-A and HLA-B alleles for most subjects in the first cohort. Specific HLA alleles were associated with around 18,000 TCR beta sequences at a false discovery rate of 0.05 in a later analysis. An earlier analysis of some 560 of the donors showed that most TCR beta V segments appeared in productive rearrangements either about 87% or about 30% of the time, which broadly matched IMGT annotations. A later genetic analysis reported fewer N-insertions in productive TCRs among donors in an Asian-associated ancestry cluster than the roughly 700-donor mean. According to a later analysis, most CMV-associated TCR beta chains appeared to be HLA-restricted, and the HLA associations seemed to be driven largely by CMV exposure. For the cohort, immune exposure information was limited to CMV serostatus.

Libraries were made using the immunoSEQ multiplex PCR assay. For the multiplex PCR, a mixture combining 60 forward primers for TCR Vbeta segments and 13 reverse primers for TCR Jbeta segments was used. The CDR3 region of rearranged TCR beta genes was amplified from genomic DNA by a multiplex PCR assay. The Illumina HiSeq System was used to sequence the amplified TCR beta libraries as 87-base-pair reads. The original methods were these. Across the 700 or so repertoires, a later analysis counted 78 million or so unique TCR beta chains, roughly 11 million of which were shared by at least two donors. Raw reads were error-corrected and collapsed into unique sequences by a nearest-neighbor algorithm in which closely related sequences were merged to remove PCR and sequencing errors. To assign V, D and J gene segments, CDR3 sequences were aligned to IMGT reference sequences. Each retained sequence needed at least a six-nucleotide match to both a V gene segment and a J gene segment. A rearrangement counted as productive if the CDR3 had no stop codons and remained in frame with V and J, and every other rearrangement counted as non-productive. Following IMGT convention, CDR3 was defined as the stretch from the second conserved V-encoded cysteine to the conserved J-encoded phenylalanine. In an earlier analysis of 550 to 650 of the donors, sequences lacking an unambiguous match to a single V gene segment were excluded. An earlier analysis of a few hundred of the donors classified V segments as functional when productive rearrangements were above 56.7% and as segregating when the standard deviation between donors was above 5%. A statistical classification framework was developed to diagnose cytomegalovirus status using the catalog of TCR beta chain sequences. In a later analysis, TCR nucleotide sequences were compared against IMGT/GENE-DB human TR gene sequences so that V and J genes could be assigned. Using the TCRdist pipeline, a later analysis assigned CDR3 sequences along with most-parsimonious VDJ recombination scenarios. In a later analysis, each TCR beta chain was defined by its CDR3 amino acid sequence together with its V-gene family, and reads lacking a unique V-gene family were excluded. To address suspected cross-contamination and a sequencing artifact, a later analysis removed roughly 640 highly shared, low-generation-probability nucleotide sequences. In a later analysis, a clonal expansion index was calculated for each public chain from normalized within-repertoire ranks of inferred template counts. In a later analysis, generation probabilities were computed with a VDJ recombination model fitted to out-of-frame rearrangements, and the resulting probabilities were checked against IGoR. Hypergeometric tests were used in a later analysis to score TCR-TCR, TCR-HLA and TCR-CMV co-occurrence, with a repertoire-size bias correction applied to the TCR pairs. False discovery rates were estimated in a later analysis by permuting HLA or CMV assignments 20 times. In a later analysis, co-occurring TCRs were grouped with DBSCAN, and TCRdist sequence similarity was added when clustering was performed within HLA-allele-positive subsets. Co-occurrence clustering excluded repertoires with fewer than 30,000 or more than 120,000 public chains, plus five with anomalous nucleotide sharing. This is the immuneACCESS table as TCRdb keeps it, with only in-frame sequences that have V and J called. A part of the clones is gone; compared with another copy, unresolved V genes explain less than half, and the rest is unexplained. The V and J calls and clone size come from that table; D and trimming were worked out from the DNA. Here the sample has over 200,000 clones; 85% to 90% occur a single time. In total, the top ten clones hold 0.9% to 1.1% of the sample.

In total, approximately 700 healthy bone marrow donors made up the cohort. Cohort members were all nominally healthy when sampled, although unrecorded immune exposures were likely present. The donor was CMV seronegative and was included in the group of around 320 seronegative cohort members. A peripheral blood sample was provided by each donor, and peripheral blood mononuclear cells were used for TCR beta sequencing. The Qiagen DNeasy Blood Extraction Kit was used to extract genomic DNA from the blood cell samples. A note on this clone: Its antigen is not yet known. Per-base qualities were not stored, and no clone one base away is much larger.

The sequence came from a woman younger than 30 in good health and CMV-seronegative. The sequenced material came from PBMCs.

The bases read TGTGCCATCAGTGAGTCGGGCTTTAGCGGGATCAACGAGCAGTACTTC. This is translated as CAISESGFSGINEQYF. The sequence joins TRBV10-3 to TRBJ2-7, and TRBD2 matches 8 of the central bases. The CDR3 covers 16 residues, taking in both the cysteine and the phenylalanine. Only the CDR3 portion is preserved as DNA: 48 bases, with reading frame beginning at the first base. CDR1 is given as ENHRY and CDR2 as SYGVKD, both from the germline V gene. V is cut back by 0 bases and J by 5 bases, with 9 bases in the junction unmatched.